A single sample is the source of the 6 T cell receptor beta chains below, sequenced in a study of T cell repertoires in cytomegalovirus infection. TCRdb re-analysed the reads in MiXCR, keeping a single row per CDR3 protein. The data show about half a million distinct CDR3 sequences, about 33% seen once. These TCRs' antigens remain unknown. Material: cultured PBMCs, obtained from culture after CMV antigen stimulation. Source of these receptors: a human donor in good health (CMV status not recorded). Some clones in this sample may be carry-over from other donors' samples.

The chain carries TRBV4-2 and TRBJ2-1; TRBD2 agrees at 9 bases. The ends lost 0 bases at V and 4 bases at J; junction bases unmatched: 7. CDR3 length equals 17 residues. Germline CDR1 LGHNA, CDR2 YNFKEQ. CDR3 residues: CASSQDGAGGGYNEQFF. CDR3 coding DNA: TGTGCCAGCAGCCAAGATGGGGCGGGAGGGGGATACAATGAGCAGTTCTTC.

The chain recombines TRBV20-1 with TRBJ2-2, with a weak D call TRBD2 (5 bases). Germline CDR1 and CDR2: DFQATT and SNEGSKA (reference sequence). The CDR3 consists of 14 residues. With 6 bases removed from V and 5 bases from J, the gap between germline ends came to 16 bases. The CDR3 loop reads CSAIPSGYTGELFF. In DNA, the CDR3 is TGCAGTGCAATTCCCAGCGGATATACCGGGGAGCTGTTTTTT.

The chain joins TRBV7-2 to TRBJ1-3; D is uncertain. The CDR3 sequence is 19 residues long. V was shortened by 3 bases and J by 0 bases, with 21 bases between the two germline ends. Germline V CDR1 and CDR2: SGHTA, FQGNSA. In DNA form, the CDR3 reads TGTGCCAGCAGCTTGGTCTCCGAGGTGCGACACACCTCTGGAAACACCATATATTTT. It encodes CASSLVSEVRHTSGNTIYF.

This clonotype is a singleton in its sample. The chain has TRBV30 and TRBJ2-7, with a tentative D call TRBD1 (5 bases). Germline values: CDR1 GTSNPN, CDR2 SVGIG (reference sequence). Between the trimmed V and J ends, which lost 3 bases and 6 bases, there was a span of 15 bases. CDR3 length: 13 residues. The CDR3 protein is CAWRAYLRVEQYF. The CDR3 DNA reads as TGTGCCTGGAGAGCCTATCTCAGGGTCGAGCAGTACTTC.

The chain recombines TRBV6-6 with TRBJ2-7; 11 bases map to TRBD2. Germline V gene sequence: CDR1 MNHNY, CDR2 SVGAGI (reference sequence). J lost 4 bases, V lost 0 bases, and 11 bases had no gene match. This CDR3 is built from 18 residues. The CDR3 spells CASSYSPSGRIPLYEQYV. The CDR3 DNA sequence: TGTGCCAGCAGTTACTCCCCTAGCGGGAGGATCCCACTTTACGAGCAGTACGTC.

This clonotype was found many times. The chain links TRBV7-2 to TRBJ2-2; D may match TRBD1 or TRBD2 (5 bases each). The CDR3 has 17 amino acids. Germline V lookup: CDR1 SGHTA, CDR2 FQGNSA. V was trimmed by 0 bases and J by 3 bases, leaving 14 bases between them. The CDR3 here is CASSLALRGQYTGELFF. The CDR3 DNA reads as TGTGCCAGCAGCTTAGCGCTCCGGGGCCAGTACACCGGGGAGCTGTTTTTT.